The TCR beta chain under discussion was sequenced for a study of blood T cell repertoires in COVID-19. Overall study context: Donors in the United States, Italy and Spain gave samples during acute or convalescent COVID-19. PBMCs, B-cell-depleted T cells, or T cells provided the cDNA or gDNA that made up the material.

The table lists this clone with a count of one. The method was immunoSEQ multiplex PCR; TCRdb's version includes in-frame clones alone and lacks a portion of them. The table shows 60,000 to 75,000 clones, with roughly nine tenths occurring only once. V gave up 6 bases and J gave up 0 bases, with 8 bases separating them. Germline lookup yields CDR1 KGHSH and CDR2 LQKENI. The CDR3 has 13 residues. The source is a woman over 75 with acute or convalescent COVID-19. Sequenced sample: peripheral blood. The chain recombines TRBV18 with TRBJ1-2; D is ambiguous. CDR3 nucleotide sequence: TGTGCCAGCTCTCCGTCTGCTAACTATGGCTACACCTTC. Translated: CASSPSANYGYTF.